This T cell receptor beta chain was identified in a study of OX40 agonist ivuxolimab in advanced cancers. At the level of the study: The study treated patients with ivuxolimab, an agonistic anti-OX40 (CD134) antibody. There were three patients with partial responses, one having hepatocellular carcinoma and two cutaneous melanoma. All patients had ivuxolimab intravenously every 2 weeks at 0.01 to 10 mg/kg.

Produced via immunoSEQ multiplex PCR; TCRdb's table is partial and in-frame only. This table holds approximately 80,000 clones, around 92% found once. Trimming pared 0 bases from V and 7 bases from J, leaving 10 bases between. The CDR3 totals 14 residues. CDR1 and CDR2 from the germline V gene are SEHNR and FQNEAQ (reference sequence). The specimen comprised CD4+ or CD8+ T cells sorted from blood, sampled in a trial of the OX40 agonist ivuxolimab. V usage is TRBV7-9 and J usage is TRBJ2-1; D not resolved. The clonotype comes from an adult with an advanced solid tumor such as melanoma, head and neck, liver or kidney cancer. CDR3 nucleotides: TGTGCCAGCAGCTTAGCGATAACAGTAAATGAGCAGTTCTTC. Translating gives CASSLAITVNEQFF. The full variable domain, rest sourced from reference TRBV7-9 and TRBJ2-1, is DTGVSQNPRHKITKRGQNVTFRCDPISEHNRLYWYRQTLGQGPEFLTYFQNEAQLEKSRLLSDRFSAERPKGSFSTLEIQRTEQGDSAMYLCASSLAITVNEQFFGPGTRLTVL.